The 17 T cell receptor beta chains given below trace back to one sample, sequenced in a study of blood T cell repertoires in COVID-19. Method: immunoSEQ multiplex PCR; TCRdb's copy keeps in-frame clones and lacks some. The repertoire holds more than 150,000 clones, with roughly 80% as singletons. The sample was peripheral blood. The receptors were gathered from a man aged 60 to 69 with active or convalescent COVID-19.

The chain recombines TRBV29-1 with TRBJ1-2; D not resolved. The CDR3 runs 14 residues. The germline V and J ends were trimmed by 2 bases and 4 bases, with 14 bases remaining between them. The V gene's germline CDR1 is SQVTM and CDR2 ANQGSEA. CDR3 in amino acids: CSVEQAGLGYGYTF. CDR3 bases: TGCAGCGTTGAACAGGCGGGCTTAGGCTATGGCTACACCTTC.

V gene TRBV5-6 combines with J gene TRBJ1-3; D is uncertain. V was clipped by 2 bases and J by 0 bases, with 12 bases between them. The CDR3 has 16 amino acids. Germline V gives CDR1 SGHDT, CDR2 YYEEEE. This chain's CDR3 is CASSFDFPGSGNTIYF. The CDR3 region has the DNA TGTGCCAGCAGCTTTGACTTCCCGGGCTCTGGAAACACCATATATTTT.

V gene TRBV11-2 combines with J gene TRBJ2-1; 12 nucleotides align to TRBD2. J lost 8 bases, V lost 3 bases, and 5 bases had no gene match. Germline V lookup: CDR1 SGHAT, CDR2 FQNNGV. CDR3 length: 15 residues. The CDR3 DNA reads as TGTGCCAGCAGCTTGGGACTAGCGGGTTGGGATGAGCAGTTCTTC. This translates into CASSLGLAGWDEQFF.

The V gene is TRBV9, the J gene TRBJ2-7; 7 nucleotides line up with TRBD2. This CDR3 comprises 14 residues. Germline values: CDR1 SGDLS, CDR2 YYNGEE. J was trimmed by 4 bases and V by 3 bases; bases with no gene match: 7. Here the CDR3 reads CASSDPGLSYEQYF. The CDR3 nucleotides are TGTGCCAGCAGCGATCCGGGACTAAGTTACGAGCAGTACTTC. Full variable domain (rest looked up from reference TRBV9 and TRBJ2-7): DSGVTQTPKHLITATGQRVTLRCSPRSGDLSVYWYQQSLDQGLQFLIQYYNGEERAKGNILERFSAQQFPDLHSELNLSSLELGDSALYFCASSDPGLSYEQYFGPGTRLTVT.

The genes are TRBV7-3 and TRBJ2-1, with D perhaps matching TRBD1 (6 bases). This CDR3 has 15 amino acids. Germline values: CDR1 SGHTA, CDR2 FQGTGA. Trimming left V 1 base short and J 8 bases short, with 15 bases between. The CDR3 loop is CASSLSWGPVDEQFF. CDR3 nucleotides: TGTGCCAGCAGCTTAAGTTGGGGGCCGGTCGATGAGCAGTTCTTC.

The CDR3 DNA reads TGTGCTACGCGCCGGGGGAGGAAAGCAACTAATGAAAAACTGTTTTTT. Translated: CATRRGRKATNEKLFF. The chain couples TRBV12-5 to TRBJ1-4, with a weak D call TRBD1 (5 bases). The CDR3 covers 16 residues. Germline CDR1 and CDR2: LGHNT and FRNRAP. Trimming removed 10 bases at V and 0 bases at J, with 18 bases between.

The chain joins TRBV7-2 to TRBJ2-3; TRBD2 aligns across 10 bases. The CDR3 is 14 residues long. J gave up 4 bases and V 4 bases, and 2 bases lay outside the gene matches. The germline CDR1 and CDR2 sequences are SGHTA and FQGNSA. CDR3 amino acids: CASSSGTSADTQYF. Here the CDR3 DNA reads TGTGCCAGCAGCTCCGGGACTAGCGCAGATACGCAGTATTTT.

The chain has TRBV7-3 and TRBJ2-6; 10 bases match TRBD1. The V gene end was trimmed by 3 bases and the J gene end by 1 base; junction bases not matched to a gene: 3. Germline V gene sequence: CDR1 SGHTA, CDR2 FQGTGA. The CDR3 extends over 17 amino acids. The CDR3 sequence: CASSLGQGWSGANVLTF. The CDR3 DNA follows: TGTGCCAGCAGCTTGGGACAGGGGTGGTCTGGGGCCAACGTCCTGACTTTC.

The V gene is TRBV28, the J gene TRBJ1-1; no clear D. This CDR3 spans 10 amino acids. From germline, CDR1 is MDHEN and CDR2 SYDVKM. V lost 7 bases and J 5 bases, leaving 5 bases between the germline ends. The CDR3 sequence is CASTGTEAFF. The CDR3 DNA is TGTGCCAGCACGGGGACTGAAGCTTTCTTT.

The V gene is TRBV28, the J gene TRBJ2-4; 7 nucleotides align to TRBD2. Losses at the gene ends were 6 bases for V and 0 bases for J; bases not matched to a gene: 5. This CDR3 has 15 amino acids. The germline V gene has CDR1 MDHEN and CDR2 SYDVKM. The CDR3 DNA reads as TGTGCCAGCAGCCCTAGCGGACTAGCCAAAAACATTCAGTACTTC. Translation: CASSPSGLAKNIQYF.

The chain carries TRBV19 and TRBJ1-1; the D is unclear. CDR1 and CDR2 (germline): LNHDA, SQIVND (reference sequence). Trimming stripped 3 bases from V and 4 bases from J, with 9 bases between. CDR3 length equals 13 residues. The CDR3 DNA reads as TGTGCCAGTAGTATGAACAGTCGCACTGAAGCTTTCTTT. Translated: CASSMNSRTEAFF.

This sequence joins TRBV2 and TRBJ2-3; D possibly corresponds to TRBD1 (5 bases). Germline CDR1 SNHLY, CDR2 FYNNEI. The germline V and J ends were trimmed by 4 bases and 3 bases, with 8 bases remaining between them. This CDR3 has 13 residues. The DNA of the CDR3 is TGTGCCAGCAGTGCTCAGGGAACAGATACGCAGTATTTT. Its protein is CASSAQGTDTQYF. The whole variable domain, filled in from reference TRBV2 and TRBJ2-3, reads EPEVTQTPSHQVTQMGQEVILRCVPISNHLYFYWYRQILGQKVEFLVSFYNNEISEKSEIFDDQFSVERPDGSNFTLKIRSTKLEDSAMYFCASSAQGTDTQYFGPGTRLTVL.

This chain joins TRBV27 and TRBJ2-3; maybe TRBD1 (6 bases). V was cut by 6 bases and J by 2 bases, with 15 bases left in between. This CDR3 has 15 amino acids. From germline, CDR1 is MNHEY and CDR2 SMNVEV (reference sequence). Written as DNA, the CDR3 is TGTGCCAGCAGCCCGGACAGAATGTCCACAGATACGCAGTATTTT. Encoded protein: CASSPDRMSTDTQYF.

V is TRBV12-5 and J is TRBJ2-5, with 7 bases identical to TRBD2. The junction had 9 bases not matched to a gene; V was cut back by 1 base and J by 4 bases. Germline CDR1 reads LGHNT; CDR2 reads FRNRAP. The CDR3 covers 16 residues. The CDR3 nucleotides are TGTGCTAGTGGTTTGGGCGTGACAGCGGGGTCAGAGACCCAGTACTTC. It encodes CASGLGVTAGSETQYF.

The V gene is TRBV7-9, the J gene TRBJ2-4; possible D gene TRBD2, 7 bases. This CDR3 contains 17 residues. Trimming removed 2 bases from V and 8 bases from J, with 22 bases in between. CDR1 and CDR2 from the germline V gene are SEHNR and FQNEAQ (reference sequence). This chain's CDR3 is CASSLRGGLRGRDIQYF. The CDR3 nucleotides read TGTGCCAGCAGCTTAAGAGGGGGGTTACGCGGGAGAGACATTCAGTACTTC.

This clone has only a few counts. This chain uses TRBV7-8 with TRBJ2-7; 13 nucleotides line up with TRBD2. The V gene's germline CDR1 is SGHVS and CDR2 FQNEAQ. The V gene end was trimmed by 4 bases and the J gene end by 5 bases; junction bases not matched to a gene: 5. The CDR3 loop spans 15 amino acids. In DNA, the CDR3 is TGTGCCAGCAGCTCCGGACTAGCGGGAGACAACGAGCAGTACTTC. Residues: CASSSGLAGDNEQYF.

This rearrangement joins TRBV24-1 to TRBJ2-1; the D gene is possibly TRBD2 (6 bases). In germline, CDR1 is KGHDR, CDR2 SFDVKD. The V end lost 7 bases, the J end lost 1 base, and 19 bases lay between the germline ends. This CDR3 spans 17 amino acids. The CDR3: CATSAYRGSESYNEQFF. CDR3 sequence (DNA): TGTGCCACCAGCGCCTACCGGGGGTCTGAGTCCTACAATGAGCAGTTCTTC.